Below are 10 T cell receptor beta chains sequenced from a single sample in a study of control samples from healthy donors and cancer patients. Sequencing was performed with immunoSEQ multiplex PCR; in TCRdb, only in-frame clones are kept and a portion is missing. The top ten clones hold roughly 6.2% of a sample with about 160,000 clones, under 95% of them seen once. Sequencing used blood. These receptors all stem from a young man in good health.

The chain is built from TRBV11-2 and TRBJ2-7; the D gene is possibly TRBD1 (6 bases). Per the germline V gene, CDR1 is SGHAT and CDR2 is FQNNGV. The length of the CDR3 is 15 residues. V lost 6 bases to trimming and J lost 3 bases, with 18 bases between them. CDR3 protein: CASSPLMGAFYEQYF. In DNA, the CDR3 is TGTGCCAGCAGTCCCCTGATGGGGGCCTTCTACGAGCAGTACTTC.

The chain is built from TRBV19 and TRBJ1-4, with 7 bases identical to TRBD1. This CDR3 has 17 residues. J gave up 2 bases and V 5 bases, and 11 bases lay outside the gene matches. Germline-derived CDR1 and CDR2 are LNHDA and SQIVND (reference sequence). This CDR3 is CASSSHRQGTTNEKLFF. The CDR3 bases are TGTGCCAGTAGTTCTCATCGACAGGGTACCACTAATGAAAAACTGTTTTTT.

V usage is TRBV4-1 and J usage is TRBJ2-7; the match to TRBD1 covers 8 bases. V shed 0 bases, J shed 1 base, and the junction held 2 bases outside the gene matches. There are 15 residues in the CDR3. Germline V lookup: CDR1 MGHRA, CDR2 YSYEKL. CDR3 protein: CASSQDRTGSYEQYF. For the CDR3, the DNA is TGCGCCAGCAGCCAAGACCGGACAGGGTCCTACGAGCAGTACTTC.

This chain's CDR3 is CASSEGGIGEQYF. DNA for the CDR3: TGTGCCAGCAGTGAGGGAGGGATTGGCGAGCAGTACTTC. The chain joins TRBV9 to TRBJ2-7; 7 nucleotides match TRBD2. The CDR3 covers 13 residues. Germline assignment: CDR1 SGDLS and CDR2 YYNGEE. V lost 5 bases, J lost 6 bases, and 8 bases stayed unmatched.

This clone was seen a single time. CDR3 bases: TGTGCCAGCAGCTTAGAAGTCGGGACATCTCTTGAAGCTTTCTTT. It codes for CASSLEVGTSLEAFF. The chain carries TRBV7-8 and TRBJ1-1; D is perhaps TRBD1 (6 bases). Germline V gene sequence: CDR1 SGHVS, CDR2 FQNEAQ. The CDR3 extends over 15 amino acids. V lost 1 base to trimming and J lost 7 bases, with 16 bases between them.

J is TRBJ2-2 and V is TRBV29-1; 8 bases map to TRBD1. J was trimmed by 4 bases and V by 7 bases; bases with no gene match: 5. The CDR3 loop spans 13 amino acids. Germline CDR1 is SQVTM and CDR2 is ANQGSEA. The CDR3: CSATGVGTGELFF. CDR3 sequence (DNA): TGCAGCGCGACAGGGGTAGGCACCGGGGAGCTGTTTTTT.

This chain joins TRBV10-3 and TRBJ2-1; TRBD2 matches at 10 bases. CDR1 is ENHRY, CDR2 SYGVKD, per germline. This CDR3 has 17 amino acids. The V gene end was trimmed by 0 bases and the J gene end by 7 bases; junction bases not matched to a gene: 9. The CDR3 reads CAISESISGGSGNEQFF. The CDR3 DNA follows: TGTGCCATCAGTGAGTCGATTAGCGGGGGGTCCGGGAATGAGCAGTTCTTC.

This chain uses TRBV28 with TRBJ1-1; possibly TRBD1 for D (6 bases). This CDR3 has 14 residues. CDR1 is MDHEN and CDR2 is SYDVKM in the germline V gene. V dropped 7 bases and J dropped 10 bases, with 22 bases sitting between them. The CDR3, as DNA: TGTGCCAGCATCCCGGCACAGGGAGGACGTAGAGCTTTCTTT. Translating it yields CASIPAQGGRRAFF.

V gene TRBV7-2 combines with J gene TRBJ2-1; TRBD1 or TRBD2 may be the D gene (5 bases each). Germline V gene lookup returns CDR1 SGHTA and CDR2 FQGNSA. The CDR3 runs 15 residues. The ends were cut back, 1 base at V and 7 bases at J, with 14 bases in the middle. CDR3 bases: TGTGCCAGCAGCTTAGACGGGGCCGATGGGAATGAGCAGTTCTTC. This gives the protein CASSLDGADGNEQFF.

The gene calls are TRBV29-1 and TRBJ2-7; D is tentatively TRBD1 or TRBD2 (6 bases each). The CDR3 is made up of 11 amino acids. V dropped 5 bases and J dropped 6 bases, with 11 bases sitting between them. Germline V gives CDR1 SQVTM, CDR2 ANQGSEA. The CDR3 is CSVPEGGEQYF. DNA for the CDR3: TGCAGCGTTCCCGAGGGGGGCGAGCAGTACTTC.